This T cell receptor beta chain appears in the sequencing data of a study of radiotherapy plus CTLA-4 blockade in lung cancer. Overall study: Objective responses were documented in around 19% of patients, with disease control in around 31%. Broader study findings: TCR clones of tumor origin grew in blood after radiotherapy plus ipilimumab.

Note on this clone: Its cognate antigen is unknown.

Ipilimumab-mediated CTLA-4 blockade plus focal radiation was given to patients having chemo-refractory metastatic non-small-cell lung cancer. The table came from immunoSEQ multiplex PCR; TCRdb's copy has only in-frame clones and leaves some out. The sample shows about 97,000 clones, under 85% of them seen only once. Germline loops: CDR1 KGHSH, CDR2 LQKENI. This CDR3 is 13 amino acids long. V was shortened by 0 bases and J by 4 bases, with 6 bases between the two germline ends. The sequence derives from a human donor with non-small cell lung cancer who had a partial response to radiotherapy plus ipilimumab. Some clones in this sample may be carry-over from other donors' samples. Specimen: peripheral blood, collected from a patient treated with radiotherapy plus ipilimumab. The J gene is TRBJ1-2, the V gene TRBV18; no definite D call. As DNA, the CDR3 is TGTGCCAGCTCACCACCGTCAGGCTATGGCTACACCTTC. It translates to CASSPPSGYGYTF.